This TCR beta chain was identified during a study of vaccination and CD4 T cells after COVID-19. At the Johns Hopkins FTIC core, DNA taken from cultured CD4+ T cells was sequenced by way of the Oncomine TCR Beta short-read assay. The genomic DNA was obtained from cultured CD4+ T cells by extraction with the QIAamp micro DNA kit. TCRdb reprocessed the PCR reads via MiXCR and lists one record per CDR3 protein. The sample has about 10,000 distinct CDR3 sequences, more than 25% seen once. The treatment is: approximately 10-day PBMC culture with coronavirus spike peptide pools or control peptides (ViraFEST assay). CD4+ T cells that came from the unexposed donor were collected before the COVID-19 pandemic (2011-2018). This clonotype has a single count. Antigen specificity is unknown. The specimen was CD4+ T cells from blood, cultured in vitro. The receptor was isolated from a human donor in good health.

The CDR3 here is CASSPTIVTGFDYGYTF. For the CDR3, the DNA is TGCGCCAGCAGCCCTACAATCGTGACAGGGTTCGACTATGGCTACACCTTC. The chain joins TRBV4-1 to TRBJ1-2; 7 bases are a match to TRBD1. V was pared by 4 bases and J by 3 bases, with 14 bases of the junction left unmatched. The V gene's germline CDR1 is MGHRA and CDR2 YSYEKL. The CDR3 extends over 17 amino acids.